What follows are 16 T cell receptor beta chains derived from one specimen sequenced in a study of molecular identifiers for immune sequencing clone quantification. One entry per CDR3 protein results from TCRdb running MiXCR on the PCR reads. The data contain roughly 630,000 distinct CDR3 sequences, about 25% of them singletons. Specimen: naive CD8+ T cells from blood, with Jurkat cell RNA spiked in. Subset noted: FACS-sorted CD8+CD4-CCR7+CD45RA+ naive T cells. Every receptor here comes from a human donor in good health. Some libraries in this study had Jurkat cell RNA spiked in.

In this sample, this clonotype turned up many times. The rearrangement links TRBV15 to TRBJ2-2; a weak D match, TRBD1 (6 bases). Germline V gene sequence: CDR1 LNHNV, CDR2 YYDKDF (reference sequence). V was pared by 4 bases and J by 0 bases, with 9 bases between. The CDR3 has 15 residues. The DNA of the CDR3 is TGTGCCACCAGCATGGACAGAGCGAACACCGGGGAGCTGTTTTTT. Protein product: CATSMDRANTGELFF. Together with reference TRBV15 and TRBJ2-2, the CDR3 gives the full variable domain: DAMVIQNPRYQVTQFGKPVTLSCSQTLNHNVMYWYQQKSSQAPKLLFHYYDKDFNNEADTPDNFQSRRPNTSFCFLDIRSPGLGDTAMYLCATSMDRANTGELFFGEGSRLTVL.

V usage is TRBV10-1 and J usage is TRBJ2-2; D is unresolved. Trimming left V 1 base short and J 4 bases short, with 4 bases between. From germline, CDR1 is WNHNN and CDR2 SYGVQD (reference sequence). This CDR3 has 13 residues. CDR3 residues: CASSEWSTGELFF. The CDR3 DNA reads as TGCGCCAGCAGTGAGTGGAGCACCGGGGAGCTGTTTTTT.

This clonotype was counted between two and nine times. The chain is built from TRBV20-1 and TRBJ1-4, with D tentatively TRBD1 (5 bases). Germline V lookup: CDR1 DFQATT, CDR2 SNEGSKA (reference sequence). The V end was cut by 6 bases, the J end by 5 bases, with 25 bases between. This CDR3 has 17 residues. CDR3 nucleotide sequence: TGCAGTGCCAGGGACCCCAGTTTTGTACAGTTAAATGAAAAACTGTTTTTT. It is translated as CSARDPSFVQLNEKLFF.

This clonotype was seen repeatedly, ten times or more. The V call is TRBV5-4, the J call TRBJ2-7, with D possibly being TRBD2 (6 bases). In germline, CDR1 is SGHNT, CDR2 YYREEE (reference sequence). This CDR3 is built from 14 residues. V was cut by 4 bases and J by 6 bases, with 17 bases left in between. CDR3 nucleotides: TGTGCCAGCAGCCTACCAAACGCGGGAAGCGAGCAGTACTTC. It encodes CASSLPNAGSEQYF.

This clonotype was recorded many times. The chain recombines TRBV5-1 with TRBJ2-3; D gene unclear. Germline CDR1 SGHRS, CDR2 YFSETQ. V lost 1 base and J lost 2, with 11 bases in between. There are 15 residues in the CDR3. The CDR3 sequence: CASSLIAPFTDTQYF. In nucleotides, the CDR3 is TGCGCCAGCAGCTTGATAGCTCCCTTCACAGATACGCAGTATTTT.

Ten or more counts support this clonotype. V is TRBV6-1 and J is TRBJ1-1; D remains ambiguous. The CDR3 has 12 residues. CDR1 is MNHNS, CDR2 SASEGT, per germline. V lost 6 bases and J 4 bases, leaving 9 bases between the germline ends. The CDR3 is CASRLTSTEAFF. CDR3 bases: TGTGCCAGCAGGCTGACCTCCACTGAAGCTTTCTTT.

In its sample, this clonotype was seen a few times. One end of the junction fails to match germline, which may point to a read error. V gene TRBV23-1 combines with J gene TRBJ1-6; possibly TRBD1 for D (6 bases). TRBV23-1 is recorded as an ORF, its role being uncertain. The CDR3 length is 19 residues. The CDR3 loop is CASSQWVFEVAGVKSPLHF. Written as DNA, the CDR3 is TGCGCCAGCAGCCAATGGGTTTTCGAGGTTGCAGGGGTAAAGTCACCCCTCCACTTT.

This clonotype was observed at least ten times. This chain uses TRBV2 with TRBJ2-5, with D unclear. Germline-derived CDR1 and CDR2 are SNHLY and FYNNEI. Trimming took off 5 bases at V and 3 bases at J, with 10 bases between the two ends. The CDR3 extends over 13 amino acids. The CDR3 loop reads CASSKFWEETQYF. CDR3 nucleotides: TGTGCCAGCAGTAAATTTTGGGAAGAGACCCAGTACTTC.

J is TRBJ1-1 and V is TRBV4-1, with TRBD1 as a possible D gene (5 bases). This CDR3 comprises 14 residues. V was shortened by 0 bases and J by 11 bases, with 16 bases between the two germline ends. Germline V gene data show CDR1 as MGHRA and CDR2 as YSYEKL. The CDR3 is CASSQDDCAGEAFF. CDR3 bases: TGCGCCAGCAGCCAAGATGACTGTGCGGGGGAGGCTTTCTTT.

This clonotype came up a few times. This sequence joins TRBV12-3 or TRBV12-4 and TRBJ2-1; TRBD2 might be the D (7 bases). The CDR3 sequence is 17 residues long. Trimming stripped 6 bases from V and 4 bases from J, with 22 bases between. The DNA of the CDR3 is TGTGCCAGCAGGCCCCTTTTCGGGGGGCCGGTATACAATGAGCAGTTCTTC. Amino acid sequence: CASRPLFGGPVYNEQFF.

This clonotype was seen ten or more times. The genes are TRBV4-3 and TRBJ1-4; D might be TRBD1 (5 bases). Trimming took off 1 base at V and 6 bases at J, with 12 bases between the two ends. Germline V gene sequence: CDR1 LGHNA, CDR2 YSLEER. CDR3 length: 15 amino acids. Written as DNA, the CDR3 is TGCGCCAGCAGCCAAGGTTCCAGGGCGGATGAAAAACTGTTTTTT. It codes for CASSQGSRADEKLFF.

This clonotype was seen a few times. V usage is TRBV15 and J usage is TRBJ2-1; D gene ambiguous. V lost 1 base and J 3 bases, leaving 16 bases between the germline ends. The CDR3 is made up of 17 amino acids. Per the germline V gene, CDR1 is LNHNV and CDR2 is YYDKDF (reference sequence). The CDR3 DNA is TGTGCCACCAGCAGAGGCCACGACTTTTCCCGCTACAATGAGCAGTTCTTC. Translation gives CATSRGHDFSRYNEQFF.

This clonotype was detected ten times or more. The rearrangement joins TRBV7-6 to TRBJ2-5, with D maybe TRBD2 (5 bases). V was clipped by 3 bases and J by 3 bases, with 20 bases between them. The CDR3 is 17 amino acids. Germline-derived CDR1 and CDR2 are SGHVS and FNYEAQ. The CDR3 reads CASSFELGMVTKETQYF. In nucleotides, the CDR3 is TGTGCCAGCAGCTTTGAACTGGGGATGGTGACTAAAGAGACCCAGTACTTC.

On this clonotype itself: A single base separates this from a much larger clone, so it may be a read error. J is TRBJ2-3 and V is TRBV9, with 8 bases aligning to TRBD2. This CDR3 contains 13 residues. CDR1 and CDR2 (germline): SGDLS, YYNGEE. In DNA form, the CDR3 reads TGTGCCTGCAGCCGGGGGGGTGGCTTCGTTTTGTATTTT. Protein sequence: CACSRGGGFVLYF.

This clonotype has a handful of counts. The rearrangement links TRBV6-5 to TRBJ1-3; 8 positions match TRBD1. Looked up from germline, CDR1 is MNHEY and CDR2 is SVGAGI. V was pared by 5 bases and J by 4 bases, with 4 bases of the junction left unmatched. CDR3 length: 14 residues. The CDR3 region is CASSTGTGGNTIYF. CDR3 sequence (DNA): TGTGCCAGCAGTACTGGGACAGGCGGAAACACCATATATTTT.

This clonotype was counted a few times. The rearrangement links TRBV28 to TRBJ1-2; no definite D call. CDR1 MDHEN and CDR2 SYDVKM come from the germline V gene. This CDR3 region has 15 residues. The ends were cut back, 5 bases at V and 2 bases at J, with 15 bases in the middle. For the CDR3, the DNA is TGTGCCAGCAGTGCAAGACTCTTCCAAAACTATGGCTACACCTTC. Translating it yields CASSARLFQNYGYTF.